The 2 T cell receptor beta chains listed next were all sequenced from one sample in a study of cytomegalovirus exposure and HLA in healthy donors. Vbeta (60) and Jbeta (13) primers were used in the PCR. Using immunoSEQ multiplex PCR, the repertoire was profiled, and TCRdb retains in-frame clones only, with some absent. The sample consists of more than 140,000 clones, almost 85% of them appearing once. Specimen: PBMCs. The receptors were gathered from a man aged 25-40 years in good health and CMV-seropositive.

The CDR3 is CASRPGRPSEKLFF. The CDR3 DNA is TGTGCCAGCAGGCCAGGGCGGCCCAGTGAAAAACTGTTTTTT. J is TRBJ1-4 and V is TRBV6-5; maybe TRBD1 (5 bases). Germline CDR1 and CDR2: MNHEY and SVGAGI. The CDR3 totals 14 residues. Trimming removed 6 bases from V and 7 bases from J, with 15 bases in between.

The genes are TRBV11-2 and TRBJ2-1; 11 nucleotides line up with TRBD2. J was trimmed by 6 bases and V by 2 bases; bases with no gene match: 3. The CDR3 spans 15 residues. CDR1 and CDR2 from the germline V gene are SGHAT and FQNNGV. The CDR3, as DNA: TGTGCCAGCAGCTTAAGTAGCGGGGGGGCCAATGAGCAGTTCTTC. This codes for CASSLSSGGANEQFF.